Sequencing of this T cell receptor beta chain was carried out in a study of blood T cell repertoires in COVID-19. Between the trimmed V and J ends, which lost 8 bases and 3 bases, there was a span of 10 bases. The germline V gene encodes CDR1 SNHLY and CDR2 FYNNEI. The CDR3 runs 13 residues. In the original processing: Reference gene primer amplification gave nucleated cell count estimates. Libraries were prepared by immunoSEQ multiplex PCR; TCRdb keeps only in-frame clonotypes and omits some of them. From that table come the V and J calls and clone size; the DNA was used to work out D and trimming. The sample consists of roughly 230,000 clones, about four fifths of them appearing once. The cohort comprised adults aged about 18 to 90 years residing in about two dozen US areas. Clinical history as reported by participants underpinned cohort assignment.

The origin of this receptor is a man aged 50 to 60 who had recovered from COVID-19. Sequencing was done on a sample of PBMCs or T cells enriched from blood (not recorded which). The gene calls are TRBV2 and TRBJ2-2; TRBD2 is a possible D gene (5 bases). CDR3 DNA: TGTGCCAGCGGAGGAAGATACACCGGGGAGCTGTTTTTT. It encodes CASGGRYTGELFF.